There are many counts of the clone carrying this T cell receptor beta chain. The antigen remains unidentified. By 5'RACE with 10-nucleotide random UMIs, the cDNA was made. MiXCR, applied by TCRdb to the 5' RACE reads, yields one record per CDR3 protein. The sample lists 15,000 or so distinct CDR3 sequences, 20% to 25% occurring once. The sample is drawn from a study of neurological immune-mediated disorders. V was shortened by 1 base and J by 10 bases, with 11 bases between the two germline ends. CDR1 is SEHNR and CDR2 is FQNEAQ in the germline V gene (reference sequence). This CDR3 spans 12 amino acids. Study observations and caveats: Private repertoires in all groups were suggested, as expanded clones shared no CDR3 amino acid sequences across subjects.

Healthy controls consisted of blood bank volunteers in Maryland, USA. Libraries used 2 million unsorted PBMCs kept frozen in RNAlater. The sequence was collected from a man in his fifties or sixties in good health. Sequenced: PBMCs. The chain uses TRBV7-9 and TRBJ2-7; the D is unclear. The CDR3 DNA reads TGTGCCAGCAGCTTAGACCTTATAAGCCAGTACTTC. This translates into CASSLDLISQYF. Together with reference TRBV7-9 and TRBJ2-7, the CDR3 gives the full variable domain: DTGVSQNPRHKITKRGQNVTFRCDPISEHNRLYWYRQTLGQGPEFLTYFQNEAQLEKSRLLSDRFSAERPKGSFSTLEIQRTEQGDSAMYLCASSLDLISQYFGPGTRLTVT.